This is a list of T cell receptor beta chains from one sample in a study of shared clonotypes between healthy human individuals. Assay used: immunoSEQ multiplex PCR; TCRdb lists only in-frame clones, some missing. The table lists over a million clones, about 75% of them singletons. The sequencing input was memory CD4+ T cells sorted from blood. The receptors originated from a man younger than 35 in good health. Each CDR3 is given with its conserved first and last residue. The D gene is left open where the match is weak. The size field is filled for only some rows; it gives once, few, many or a size class.

TRBJ2-3	.	12	.	TRBV29-1	CSAPEGPDTQYF	TGCAGCGCCCCGGAGGGCCCGGATACGCAGTATTTT
TRBJ2-7	.	16	.	TRBV19	CASSIEWETGTYEQYF	TGTGCCAGTAGTATAGAATGGGAGACTGGAACCTACGAGCAGTACTTC
TRBJ2-7	.	18	once	TRBV28	CASSRGNPLAGARYEQYF	TGTGCCAGCAGTCGTGGCAACCCGCTCGCCGGGGCCCGCTACGAGCAGTACTTC
TRBJ1-6	.	15	.	TRBV28	CASGLLLGHNSPLHF	TGTGCCAGTGGACTGCTTTTGGGGCATAATTCACCCCTCCACTTT
TRBJ2-3	TRBD1	14	.	TRBV5-6	CASIRGRSTDTQYF	TGTGCCAGCATCAGGGGGCGAAGCACAGATACGCAGTATTTT
TRBJ2-1	TRBD1	13	.	TRBV19	CASLGQGANEQFF	TGTGCCAGCCTGGGACAGGGGGCGAATGAGCAGTTCTTC
TRBJ2-4	.	15	.	TRBV18	CASSGLSSAKNIQYF	TGTGCCAGCTCAGGCCTGTCCTCCGCCAAAAACATTCAGTACTTC
TRBJ2-3	TRBD2	16	.	TRBV7-9	CASSSQAGGPTDTQYF	TGTGCCAGCAGCTCGCAAGCGGGGGGGCCAACAGATACGCAGTATTTT
TRBJ1-1	.	13	.	TRBV7-2	CASSFRMNTEAFF	TGTGCCAGCAGCTTCAGAATGAACACTGAAGCTTTCTTT
TRBJ1-5	TRBD1	14	.	TRBV6-1	CASSVQGNDQPQHF	TGTGCCAGCAGTGTACAGGGGAATGATCAGCCCCAGCATTTT
TRBJ1-1	.	13	.	TRBV10-3	CAISEIRGAEAFF	TGTGCCATCAGTGAGATCCGTGGAGCTGAAGCTTTCTTT
TRBJ2-2	.	12	.	TRBV7-9	CASSLSTGELFF	TGTGCCAGCAGCTTATCGACCGGGGAGCTGTTTTTT
TRBJ1-2	.	14	.	TRBV6-1	CASSDPGNNYGYTF	TGTGCCAGCAGTGATCCGGGAAATAACTATGGCTACACCTTC
TRBJ2-3	TRBD2	15	.	TRBV2	CASSDHGTSSDTQYF	TGTGCCAGCAGTGACCATGGGACTAGCTCAGATACGCAGTATTTT
TRBJ2-2	TRBD2	15	once	TRBV11-2	CASSLAGGTTGELFF	TGTGCCAGCAGCTTAGCGGGGGGAACCACCGGGGAGCTGTTTTTT
TRBJ2-7	TRBD2	21	.	TRBV27	CASSRTAFPGLAGERGYEQYF	TGTGCCAGCAGCCGGACAGCTTTCCCGGGACTAGCGGGAGAACGTGGCTACGAGCAGTACTTC
TRBJ2-2	.	14	.	TRBV5-1	CASSLALATGELFF	TGCGCCAGCAGCTTGGCCCTAGCAACCGGGGAGCTGTTTTTT
TRBJ1-2	TRBD1	14	.	TRBV10-3	CAISVSTGDVGYTF	TGTGCCATCAGTGTAAGCACAGGGGACGTCGGCTACACCTTC
TRBJ2-7	.	11	.	TRBV6-6	CASSLDYEQYF	TGTGCCAGCAGCCTAGACTACGAGCAGTACTTC
TRBJ2-1	TRBD2	15	.	TRBV7-2	CAGALAGGTYNEQFF	TGTGCCGGGGCGCTAGCGGGAGGGACCTACAATGAGCAGTTCTTC
TRBJ2-3	.	18	.	TRBV10-1	CASSESRGKLGRGDTQYF	TGCGCCAGCAGTGAGTCTAGGGGGAAACTGGGCCGGGGAGATACGCAGTATTTT
TRBJ1-2	TRBD1	15	.	TRBV5-1	CASSLTGGQNYGYTF	TGCGCCAGCAGCTTAACAGGGGGCCAGAACTATGGCTACACCTTC
TRBJ2-7	.	14	.	TRBV4-1	CASSQQGNPYEQYF	TGCGCCAGCAGCCAGCAGGGTAACCCCTACGAGCAGTACTTC
TRBJ2-3	.	14	.	TRBV9	CASSLELATDTQYF	TGTGCCAGCAGCCTAGAACTTGCCACAGATACGCAGTATTTT
TRBJ1-1	.	14	.	TRBV6-1	CANSELQGDTEAFF	TGTGCCAACTCTGAGTTACAGGGAGACACTGAAGCTTTCTTT
TRBJ1-2	TRBD1	15	few	TRBV6-5	CASSSLTGGSYGYTF	TGTGCCAGCAGTTCCTTGACAGGGGGATCCTATGGCTACACCTTC
TRBJ2-6	.	15	.	TRBV6-4	CASSDTRSGANVLTF	TGTGCCAGCAGTGACACGCGATCTGGGGCCAACGTCCTGACTTTC
TRBJ1-6	.	12	.	TRBV21-1	CASSKRASPLHF	TGTGCCAGCAGCAAAAGGGCTTCACCCCTCCACTTT
TRBJ2-5	.	12	.	TRBV28	CASSPLARDQYF	TGTGCCAGCTCCCCGCTTGCGAGAGACCAGTACTTC
TRBJ2-1	.	15	.	TRBV9	CASSVGSGAYNEQFF	TGTGCCAGCAGCGTAGGGTCTGGAGCCTACAATGAGCAGTTCTTC
TRBJ2-7	TRBD2	16	.	TRBV5-4	CASSSGLAGGYYEQYF	TGTGCCAGCAGCTCGGGACTAGCGGGAGGGTACTACGAGCAGTACTTC
TRBJ2-4	TRBD2	15	.	TRBV5-1	CASSPEGTSGNIQYF	TGCGCCAGCAGCCCGGAGGGGACTAGCGGGAACATTCAGTACTTC
TRBJ1-4	.	16	.	TRBV4-3	CASSQGHGQGREKLFF	TGCGCCAGCAGCCAAGGGCATGGCCAGGGAAGGGAAAAACTGTTTTTT
TRBJ1-5	.	13	.	TRBV6-5	CASSWDGWQSAVF	TGTGCCAGCAGCTGGGACGGATGGCAATCAGCCGTTTTT
TRBJ2-2	TRBD2	16	.	TRBV6-6	CASSYVLAGDTGELFF	TGTGCCAGCAGTTACGTCCTAGCGGGGGACACCGGGGAGCTGTTTTTT
TRBJ1-6	TRBD1	17	.	TRBV7-2	CASSRDRVVLENSPLHF	TGTGCCAGCAGCCGGGACAGGGTCGTCTTGGAGAATTCACCCCTCCACTTT
TRBJ2-7	TRBD1	15	.	TRBV10-1	CASPDRGRLKCEQYF	TGCGCCAGCCCCGACAGGGGGCGTCTTAAGTGCGAGCAGTACTTC
TRBJ2-1	TRBD1	13	.	TRBV6-1	CASRPQGAIEQFF	TGTGCCAGCAGACCACAGGGGGCGATTGAGCAGTTCTTC